The 13 T cell receptor beta chains presented below share a single source sample, sequenced in a study of cytomegalovirus exposure and HLA in healthy donors. The PCR made use of 60 Vbeta and 13 Jbeta primers. Sequenced by immunoSEQ multiplex PCR; TCRdb stores in-frame clones only, minus some. The sample lists about 120,000 clones; approximately 81% were seen once. Specimen: PBMCs. The receptors originated from a man between 18 and 29 years old in good health and CMV-seronegative.

This chain connects TRBV6-1 to TRBJ2-7; TRBD1 matches 9 bases. Germline values: CDR1 MNHNS, CDR2 SASEGT. This CDR3 region has 15 residues. The trim removed 4 bases at V and 7 bases at J, leaving 11 bases unmatched. The CDR3 protein is CASSGWRGTGQEQYF. As DNA, the CDR3 is TGTGCCAGCAGTGGATGGCGAGGGACAGGGCAAGAGCAGTACTTC.

This clone was detected only a few times. J is TRBJ1-1 and V is TRBV7-8; the match to TRBD1 covers 9 bases. Germline V lookup: CDR1 SGHVS, CDR2 FQNEAQ. The CDR3 spans 14 residues. The V gene end was trimmed by 4 bases and the J gene end by 4 bases; junction bases not matched to a gene: 4. CDR3 nucleotides: TGTGCCAGCAGCTCAGTACAGGGGGCCACTGAAGCTTTCTTT. Translating it yields CASSSVQGATEAFF.

This chain uses TRBV19 with TRBJ2-7; tentative D call: TRBD1 (6 bases). The CDR3 spans 16 residues. CDR1 and CDR2 (germline): LNHDA, SQIVND (reference sequence). The V end lost 4 bases, the J end lost 5 bases, and 21 bases lay between the germline ends. This CDR3 reads CASSNRGSQGSNEQYF. Written as DNA, the CDR3 is TGTGCCAGTAGTAATAGGGGGAGTCAGGGGAGCAACGAGCAGTACTTC.

The chain uses TRBV19 and TRBJ1-2; D may be TRBD1 (6 bases). Trimming took off 7 bases at V and 4 bases at J, with 25 bases between the two ends. The CDR3 spans 17 residues. CDR1 LNHDA and CDR2 SQIVND come from the germline V gene (reference sequence). This chain's CDR3 is CASTDKVQGFNLYGYTF. For the CDR3, the DNA is TGTGCCAGTACCGATAAGGTCCAGGGGTTTAATCTCTATGGCTACACCTTC.

This chain uses TRBV30 with TRBJ2-3; D is unresolved. The CDR3 length is 12 residues. Germline CDR1 reads GTSNPN; CDR2 reads SVGIG (reference sequence). The V gene lost 5 bases and the J gene lost 2 bases, with 8 bases spanning the gap. The CDR3 DNA reads TGTGCCTGGGAGACATCCACAGATACGCAGTATTTT. Translating it yields CAWETSTDTQYF.

This clone showed up just a few times. This chain uses TRBV7-2 with TRBJ1-1, with TRBD1 identical over 7 bases. The CDR3 consists of 14 residues. J gave up 5 bases and V 4 bases, and 7 bases lay outside the gene matches. CDR1 is SGHTA and CDR2 is FQGNSA in the germline V gene. In nucleotides, the CDR3 is TGTGCCAGCAGCTCTATAGGGGGCGGAACTGAAGCTTTCTTT. Translating gives CASSSIGGGTEAFF.

This chain connects TRBV5-1 to TRBJ2-7; D is unclear. Germline V gene lookup returns CDR1 SGHRS and CDR2 YFSETQ. The CDR3 is 14 amino acids. Between the trimmed V and J ends, which lost 0 bases and 3 bases, there was a span of 10 bases. The CDR3 is CASSLDAAVYEQYV. As DNA, the CDR3 is TGCGCCAGCAGCTTGGACGCGGCGGTCTACGAGCAGTACGTC.

The J gene is TRBJ1-5, the V gene TRBV6-5; no clear D. CDR1 MNHEY and CDR2 SVGAGI come from the germline V gene. V was trimmed by 0 bases and J by 4 bases, leaving 10 bases between them. The CDR3 totals 15 residues. In DNA, the CDR3 is TGTGCCAGCAGTTACTCGAACAGCGGTAATCAGCCCCAGCATTTT. It translates to CASSYSNSGNQPQHF.

The DNA for the CDR3 is TGTGCCAGCAGGGGACTAGCGGGAACGAACACCGGGGAGCTGTTTTTT. Translating it yields CASRGLAGTNTGELFF. The V gene is TRBV14, the J gene TRBJ2-2; 13 bases agree with TRBD2. This CDR3 is 16 amino acids long. The trim removed 6 bases at V and 0 bases at J, leaving 1 base unmatched. CDR1 is SGHDN and CDR2 is FVKESK in the germline V gene. Full variable domain (rest looked up from reference TRBV14 and TRBJ2-2): EAGVTQFPSHSVIEKGQTVTLRCDPISGHDNLYWYRRVMGKEIKFLLHFVKESKQDESGMPNNRFLAERTGGTYSTLKVQPAELEDSGVYFCASRGLAGTNTGELFFGEGSRLTVL.

The chain carries TRBV29-1 and TRBJ2-3; D uncertain. The germline V gene encodes CDR1 SQVTM and CDR2 ANQGSEA. V was cut by 0 bases and J by 0 bases, with 7 bases left in between. The CDR3 has 14 amino acids. The CDR3 is CSVEDRYSTDTQYF. The CDR3, as DNA: TGCAGCGTTGAAGACAGGTACAGCACAGATACGCAGTATTTT.

V is TRBV9 and J is TRBJ2-5; 10 bases are a match to TRBD2. The length of the CDR3 is 17 residues. Per the germline V gene, CDR1 is SGDLS and CDR2 is YYNGEE. Losses at the gene ends were 4 bases for V and 0 bases for J; bases not matched to a gene: 9. In DNA form, the CDR3 reads TGTGCCAGCAGCCCCCGGACTAGCGGAAAGTACCAAGAGACCCAGTACTTC. It codes for CASSPRTSGKYQETQYF.

This clone was seen just once. V is TRBV30 and J is TRBJ1-3, with 8 nucleotides matching TRBD1. Looked up from germline, CDR1 is GTSNPN and CDR2 is SVGIG (reference sequence). This CDR3 region has 15 residues. The trim removed 5 bases at V and 4 bases at J, leaving 10 bases unmatched. CDR3 loop: CAWSLPGTGGNTIYF. In DNA form, the CDR3 reads TGTGCCTGGTCTTTGCCAGGGACAGGAGGAAACACCATATATTTT. The full variable domain, with the rest looked up from reference TRBV30 and TRBJ1-3, is SQTIHQWPATLVQPVGSPLSLECTVEGTSNPNLYWYRQAAGRGLQLLFYSVGIGQISSEVPQNLSASRPQDRQFILSSKKLLLSDSGFYLCAWSLPGTGGNTIYFGEGSWLTVV.

The table lists this clone with a few counts. The genes are TRBV7-3 and TRBJ1-3, with unresolved D. V lost 5 bases, J lost 2 bases, and 13 bases lay in between. CDR3 length: 15 residues. Germline V gives CDR1 SGHTA, CDR2 FQGTGA. In nucleotides, the CDR3 is TGTGCCAGCAGCCAACGCGGGAACGCTGGAAACACCATATATTTT. This gives the protein CASSQRGNAGNTIYF.